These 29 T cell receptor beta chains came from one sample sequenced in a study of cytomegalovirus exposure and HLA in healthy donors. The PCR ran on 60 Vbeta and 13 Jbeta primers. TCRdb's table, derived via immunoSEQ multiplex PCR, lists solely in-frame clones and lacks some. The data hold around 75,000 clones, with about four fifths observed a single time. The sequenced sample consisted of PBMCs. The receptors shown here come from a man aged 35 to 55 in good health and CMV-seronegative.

CDR3 nucleotides: TGTGCCATCAGGCTAGCGGGGTCCTACGAGCAGTACTTC. It specifies CAIRLAGSYEQYF. This sequence joins TRBV10-3 and TRBJ2-7; 9 bases are shared with TRBD2. The CDR3 spans 13 residues. V was clipped by 6 bases and J by 1 base; unmatched bases: 1. Germline CDR1 is ENHRY and CDR2 is SYGVKD.

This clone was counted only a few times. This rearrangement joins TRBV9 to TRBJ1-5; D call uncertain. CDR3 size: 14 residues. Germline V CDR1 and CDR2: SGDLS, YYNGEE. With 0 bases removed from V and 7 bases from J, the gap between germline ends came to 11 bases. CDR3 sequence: CASSVAPAGQPQHF. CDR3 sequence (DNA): TGTGCCAGCAGCGTAGCTCCGGCCGGGCAGCCCCAGCATTTT.

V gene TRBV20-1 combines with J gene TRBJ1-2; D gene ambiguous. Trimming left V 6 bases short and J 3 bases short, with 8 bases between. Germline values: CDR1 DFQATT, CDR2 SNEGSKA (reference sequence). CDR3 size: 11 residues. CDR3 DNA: TGCAGTGCCGGTTCTGACTATGGCTACACCTTC. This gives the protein CSAGSDYGYTF.

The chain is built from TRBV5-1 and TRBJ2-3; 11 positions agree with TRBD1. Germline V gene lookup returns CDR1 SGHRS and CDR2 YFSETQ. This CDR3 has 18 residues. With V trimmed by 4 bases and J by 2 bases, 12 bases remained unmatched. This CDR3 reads CASSIGQGAFSSTDTQYF. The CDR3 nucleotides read TGCGCCAGCAGCATCGGACAGGGGGCTTTCAGCTCCACAGATACGCAGTATTTT.

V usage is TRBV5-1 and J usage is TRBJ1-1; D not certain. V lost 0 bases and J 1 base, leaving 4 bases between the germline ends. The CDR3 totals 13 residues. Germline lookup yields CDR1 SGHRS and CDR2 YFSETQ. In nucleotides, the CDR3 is TGCGCCAGCAGCTTGGACAGGAACACTGAAGCTTTCTTT. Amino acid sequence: CASSLDRNTEAFF.

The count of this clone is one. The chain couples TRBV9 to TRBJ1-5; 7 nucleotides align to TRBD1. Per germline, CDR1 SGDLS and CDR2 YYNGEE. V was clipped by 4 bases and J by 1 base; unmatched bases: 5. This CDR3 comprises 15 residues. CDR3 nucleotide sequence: TGTGCCAGCAGCCGACAGGGATTGAGCAATCAGCCCCAGCATTTT. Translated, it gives CASSRQGLSNQPQHF. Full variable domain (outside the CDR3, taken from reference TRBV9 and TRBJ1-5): DSGVTQTPKHLITATGQRVTLRCSPRSGDLSVYWYQQSLDQGLQFLIQYYNGEERAKGNILERFSAQQFPDLHSELNLSSLELGDSALYFCASSRQGLSNQPQHFGDGTRLSIL.

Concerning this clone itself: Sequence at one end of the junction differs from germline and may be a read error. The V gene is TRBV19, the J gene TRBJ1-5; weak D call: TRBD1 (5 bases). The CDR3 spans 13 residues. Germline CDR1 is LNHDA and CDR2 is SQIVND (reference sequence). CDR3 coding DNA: TGTGCCAGTAGTACCCAGGGCAACCAGCCCCAGCATTTT. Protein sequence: CASSTQGNQPQHF.

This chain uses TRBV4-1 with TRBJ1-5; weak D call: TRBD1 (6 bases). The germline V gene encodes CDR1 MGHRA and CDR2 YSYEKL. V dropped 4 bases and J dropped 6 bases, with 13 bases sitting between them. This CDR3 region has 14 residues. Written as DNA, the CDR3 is TGCGCCAGCAGCCTATCGACAGGTTCTCAGCCCCAGCATTTT. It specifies CASSLSTGSQPQHF.

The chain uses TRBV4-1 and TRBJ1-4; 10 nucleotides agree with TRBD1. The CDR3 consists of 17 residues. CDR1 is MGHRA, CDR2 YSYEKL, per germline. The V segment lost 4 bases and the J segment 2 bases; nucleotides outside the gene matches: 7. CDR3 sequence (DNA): TGCGCCAGCAGCCCCGGACAGGGGGATCTGACTAATGAAAAACTGTTTTTT. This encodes CASSPGQGDLTNEKLFF.

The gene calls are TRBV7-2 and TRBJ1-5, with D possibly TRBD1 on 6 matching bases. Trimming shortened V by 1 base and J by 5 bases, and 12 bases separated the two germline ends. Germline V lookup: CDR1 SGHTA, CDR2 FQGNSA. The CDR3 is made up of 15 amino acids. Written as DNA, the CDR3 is TGTGCCAGCAGCTTAGTCGGGACAACTGATCAGCCCCAGCATTTT. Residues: CASSLVGTTDQPQHF.

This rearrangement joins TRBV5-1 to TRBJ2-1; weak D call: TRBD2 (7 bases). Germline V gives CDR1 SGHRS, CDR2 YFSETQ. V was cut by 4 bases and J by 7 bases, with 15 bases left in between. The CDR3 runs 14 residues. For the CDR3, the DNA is TGCGCCAGCAGCCCCGACAGGCGGGGGAATGAGCAGTTCTTC. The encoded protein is CASSPDRRGNEQFF.

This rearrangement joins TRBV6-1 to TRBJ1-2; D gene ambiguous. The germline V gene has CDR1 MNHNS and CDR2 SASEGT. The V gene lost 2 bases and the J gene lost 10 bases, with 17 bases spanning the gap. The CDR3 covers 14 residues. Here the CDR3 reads CASSEHAEPSDYTF. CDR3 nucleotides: TGTGCCAGCAGTGAACATGCGGAGCCCTCCGACTACACCTTC.

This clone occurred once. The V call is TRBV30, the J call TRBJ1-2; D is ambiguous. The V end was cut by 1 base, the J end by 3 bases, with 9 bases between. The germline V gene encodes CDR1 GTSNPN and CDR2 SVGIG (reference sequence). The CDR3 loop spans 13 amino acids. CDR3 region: CAWSGRTDYGYTF. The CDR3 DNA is TGTGCCTGGAGTGGGAGGACCGACTATGGCTACACCTTC.

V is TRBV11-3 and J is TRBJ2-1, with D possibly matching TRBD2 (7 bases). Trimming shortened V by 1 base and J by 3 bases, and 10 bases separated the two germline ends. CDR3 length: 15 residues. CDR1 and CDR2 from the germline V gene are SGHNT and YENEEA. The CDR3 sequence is CASSLGGGRYNEQFF. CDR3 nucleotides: TGTGCCAGCAGCTTAGGGGGGGGCCGCTACAATGAGCAGTTCTTC.

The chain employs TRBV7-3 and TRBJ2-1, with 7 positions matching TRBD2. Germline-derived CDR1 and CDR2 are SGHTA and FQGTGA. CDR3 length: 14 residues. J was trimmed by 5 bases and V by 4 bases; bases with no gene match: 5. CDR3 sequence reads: CASSWTRGHNEQFF. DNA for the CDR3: TGTGCCAGCAGCTGGACTAGGGGCCACAATGAGCAGTTCTTC.

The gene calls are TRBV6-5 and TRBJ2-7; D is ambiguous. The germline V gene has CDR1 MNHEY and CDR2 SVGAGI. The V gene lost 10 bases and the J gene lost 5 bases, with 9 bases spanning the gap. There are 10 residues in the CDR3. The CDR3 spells CATGRDEQYF. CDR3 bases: TGTGCCACCGGTAGAGACGAGCAGTACTTC.

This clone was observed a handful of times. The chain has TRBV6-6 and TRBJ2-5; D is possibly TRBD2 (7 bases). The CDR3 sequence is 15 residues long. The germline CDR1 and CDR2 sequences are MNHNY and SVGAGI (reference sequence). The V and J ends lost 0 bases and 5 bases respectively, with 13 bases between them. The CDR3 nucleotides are TGTGCCAGCAGTTACTCGGCGGGGGCAGGGGAGACCCAGTACTTC. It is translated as CASSYSAGAGETQYF.

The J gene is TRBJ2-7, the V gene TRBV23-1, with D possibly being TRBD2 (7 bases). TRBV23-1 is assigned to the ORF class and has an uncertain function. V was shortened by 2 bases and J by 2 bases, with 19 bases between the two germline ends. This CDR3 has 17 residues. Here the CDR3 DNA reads TGCGCCAGCAGTCAACGTTCTGAGGGGGGGAGGACCTACGAGCAGTACTTC. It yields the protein CASSQRSEGGRTYEQYF.

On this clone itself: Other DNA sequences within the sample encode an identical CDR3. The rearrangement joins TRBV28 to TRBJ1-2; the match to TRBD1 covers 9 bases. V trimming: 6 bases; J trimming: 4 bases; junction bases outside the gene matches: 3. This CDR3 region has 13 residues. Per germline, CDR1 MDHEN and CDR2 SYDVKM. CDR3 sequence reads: CASSPGQGYGYTF. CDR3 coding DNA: TGTGCCAGCAGCCCGGGACAGGGCTATGGCTACACCTTC.

As DNA, the CDR3 is TGCGCCAGCAGCTTGGAAGGGAGCCAAACCAAAAACATTCAGTACTTC. This codes for CASSLEGSQTKNIQYF. This rearrangement joins TRBV5-1 to TRBJ2-4; TRBD2 might be the D (5 bases). The germline V gene has CDR1 SGHRS and CDR2 YFSETQ. Trimming removed 0 bases from V and 2 bases from J, with 12 bases in between. The CDR3 extends over 16 amino acids.

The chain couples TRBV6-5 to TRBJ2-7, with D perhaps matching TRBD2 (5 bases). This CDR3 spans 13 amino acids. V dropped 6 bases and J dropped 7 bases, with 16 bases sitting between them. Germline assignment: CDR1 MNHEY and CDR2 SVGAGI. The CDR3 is CASRRAGRREQYF. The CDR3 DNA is TGTGCCAGCAGACGTGCGGGTCGGCGGGAGCAGTACTTC.

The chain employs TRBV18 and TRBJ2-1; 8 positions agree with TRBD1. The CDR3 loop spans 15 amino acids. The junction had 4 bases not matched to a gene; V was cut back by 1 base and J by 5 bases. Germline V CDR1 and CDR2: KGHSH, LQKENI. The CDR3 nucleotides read TGTGCCAGCTCACCACAAGGACAGGGCAACAATGAGCAGTTCTTC. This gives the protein CASSPQGQGNNEQFF.

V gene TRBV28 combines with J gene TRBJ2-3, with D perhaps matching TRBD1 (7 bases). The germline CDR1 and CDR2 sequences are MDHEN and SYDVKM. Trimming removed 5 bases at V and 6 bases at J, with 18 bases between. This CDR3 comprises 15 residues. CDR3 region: CASSPRTGGMDTQYF. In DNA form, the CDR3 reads TGTGCCAGCAGTCCCCGGACAGGAGGGATGGATACGCAGTATTTT.

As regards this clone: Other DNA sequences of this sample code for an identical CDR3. The CDR3 bases are TGCGCCAGCAGTTCAGTGACATCCCTTACTCAGCCCCAGCATTTT. The encoded protein is CASSSVTSLTQPQHF. The chain carries TRBV10-1 and TRBJ1-5, with D unresolved. Trimming shortened V by 5 bases and J by 6 bases, and 17 bases separated the two germline ends. The CDR3 runs to 15 residues. Germline V lookup: CDR1 WNHNN, CDR2 SYGVQD (reference sequence).

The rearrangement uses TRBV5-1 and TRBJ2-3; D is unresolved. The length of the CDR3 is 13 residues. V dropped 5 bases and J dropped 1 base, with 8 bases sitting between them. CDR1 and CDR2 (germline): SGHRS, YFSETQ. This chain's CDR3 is CASSSFGTDTQYF. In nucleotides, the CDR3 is TGCGCCAGCAGTTCTTTCGGCACAGATACGCAGTATTTT.

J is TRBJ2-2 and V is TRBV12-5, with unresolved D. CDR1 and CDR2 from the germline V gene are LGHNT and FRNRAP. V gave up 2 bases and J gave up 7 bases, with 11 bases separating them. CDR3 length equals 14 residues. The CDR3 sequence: CASGLWQVNGELFF. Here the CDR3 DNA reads TGTGCTAGTGGTTTGTGGCAGGTTAACGGGGAGCTGTTTTTT.

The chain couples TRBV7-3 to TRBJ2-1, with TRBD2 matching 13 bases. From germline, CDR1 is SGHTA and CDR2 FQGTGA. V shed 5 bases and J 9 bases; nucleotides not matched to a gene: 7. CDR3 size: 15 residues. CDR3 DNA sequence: TGTGCCAGCAGCGCACTAGCGGGGGGGCCCGGTGAGCAGTTCTTC. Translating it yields CASSALAGGPGEQFF.

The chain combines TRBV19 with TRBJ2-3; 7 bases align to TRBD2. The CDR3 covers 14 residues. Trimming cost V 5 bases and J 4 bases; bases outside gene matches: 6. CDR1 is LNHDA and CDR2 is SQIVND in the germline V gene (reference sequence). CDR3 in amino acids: CASSPSLAADTQYF. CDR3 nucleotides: TGTGCCAGTAGTCCTAGCCTAGCGGCAGATACGCAGTATTTT.

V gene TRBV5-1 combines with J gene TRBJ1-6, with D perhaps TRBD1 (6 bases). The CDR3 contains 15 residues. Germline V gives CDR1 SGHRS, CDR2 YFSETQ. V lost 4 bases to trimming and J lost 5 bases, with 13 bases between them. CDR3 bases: TGCGCCAGCAGCCAAACAGGGTTTAATAATTCACCCCTCCACTTT. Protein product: CASSQTGFNNSPLHF.